What follows are 23 T cell receptor beta chains derived from one specimen sequenced in a study of blood T cell repertoires in COVID-19. Clones were read by immunoSEQ multiplex PCR, and TCRdb kept only the in-frame ones, dropping some. The sample includes some 140,000 clones, 77% seen only once; the top ten take around a fifth. Source material: peripheral blood. These receptors came from a man older than 75 with acute or convalescent COVID-19.

CDR3 amino acids: CASSYSKGTEAFF. The CDR3 DNA reads as TGTGCCAGCAGTTACTCGAAGGGGACTGAAGCTTTCTTT. The V call is TRBV6-6, the J call TRBJ1-1; perhaps TRBD1 as D (5 bases). This CDR3 region has 13 residues. The V gene lost 0 bases and the J gene lost 5 bases, with 7 bases spanning the gap. Germline lookup yields CDR1 MNHNY and CDR2 SVGAGI (reference sequence).

CDR3 in amino acids: CASSANRVGQPQHF. Written as DNA, the CDR3 is TGTGCCAGCAGTGCGAACAGGGTTGGTCAGCCCCAGCATTTT. V gene TRBV6-6 combines with J gene TRBJ1-5; maybe TRBD1 (6 bases). Germline V gives CDR1 MNHNY, CDR2 SVGAGI (reference sequence). V gave up 5 bases and J gave up 6 bases, with 14 bases separating them. The CDR3 extends over 14 amino acids.

The V gene is TRBV7-9, the J gene TRBJ2-5, with 9 nucleotides matching TRBD1. Per germline, CDR1 SEHNR and CDR2 FQNEAQ (reference sequence). The trim removed 5 bases at V and 4 bases at J, leaving 5 bases unmatched. CDR3 length: 14 amino acids. The CDR3 DNA reads as TGTGCCAGCAGCCCTACAGGGGGCTCAGAGACCCAGTACTTC. Protein product: CASSPTGGSETQYF.

The genes are TRBV10-3 and TRBJ2-5, with a tentative D call TRBD2 (5 bases). CDR1 is ENHRY, CDR2 SYGVKD, per germline. V was trimmed by 7 bases and J by 5 bases, leaving 17 bases between them. This CDR3 has 14 residues. The CDR3 sequence is CAIKEGGGSETQYF. CDR3 sequence (DNA): TGTGCCATCAAGGAAGGAGGAGGAAGTGAGACCCAGTACTTC.

In its sample, this clone was seen once. The gene calls are TRBV28 and TRBJ2-2; unclear D gene. The length of the CDR3 is 14 residues. Trimming pared 3 bases from V and 4 bases from J, leaving 9 bases between. Germline CDR1 is MDHEN and CDR2 is SYDVKM. The CDR3 spells CASSLASRTGELFF. As DNA, the CDR3 is TGTGCCAGCAGTTTGGCCAGTCGCACCGGGGAGCTGTTTTTT.

The J gene is TRBJ2-5, the V gene TRBV2, with D possibly being TRBD1 (5 bases). CDR1 is SNHLY, CDR2 FYNNEI, per germline. The CDR3 runs to 13 residues. Trimming took off 4 bases at V and 5 bases at J, with 11 bases between the two ends. The CDR3 reads CASSVRQSETQYF. CDR3 in DNA: TGTGCCAGCAGTGTGAGACAGTCGGAGACCCAGTACTTC.

This chain joins TRBV7-2 and TRBJ2-7; 9 positions match TRBD1. The CDR3 runs 17 residues. With 2 bases clipped from V and 7 bases from J, the junction kept 15 bases outside the gene matches. Germline lookup yields CDR1 SGHTA and CDR2 FQGNSA. CDR3 amino acids: CASSLSGTGFRGGEQYF. DNA for the CDR3: TGTGCCAGCAGCTTATCCGGGACAGGGTTTCGAGGGGGAGAGCAGTACTTC. The full variable domain, its missing parts supplied by reference TRBV7-2 and TRBJ2-7, is GAGVSQSPSNKVTEKGKDVELRCDPISGHTALYWYRQSLGQGLEFLIYFQGNSAPDKSGLPSDRFSAERTGGSVSTLTIQRTQQEDSAVYLCASSLSGTGFRGGEQYFGPGTRLTVT.

The V call is TRBV29-1, the J call TRBJ2-1; 8 bases line up with TRBD2. V shed 8 bases and J 3 bases; nucleotides not matched to a gene: 6. The CDR3 sequence is 13 residues long. Looked up from germline, CDR1 is SQVTM and CDR2 is ANQGSEA. CDR3 in DNA: TGCAGCTACGATAGCGGGGTCTACAATGAGCAGTTCTTC. It encodes CSYDSGVYNEQFF.

The chain employs TRBV15 and TRBJ2-3; tentative D call: TRBD2 (7 bases). This CDR3 comprises 20 residues. CDR1 and CDR2 (germline): LNHNV, YYDKDF (reference sequence). Trimming stripped 5 bases from V and 4 bases from J, with 31 bases between. The CDR3 sequence is CATSPRGWDYNLADADTQYF. The CDR3 nucleotides read TGTGCCACCAGCCCCAGGGGTTGGGACTACAACCTAGCAGACGCAGATACGCAGTATTTT.

The V gene is TRBV5-1, the J gene TRBJ1-1; 11 nucleotides agree with TRBD1. The V and J ends lost 0 bases and 4 bases, in that order; junction bases with no gene match: 2. The length of the CDR3 is 15 residues. CDR1 SGHRS and CDR2 YFSETQ come from the germline V gene. CDR3 sequence (DNA): TGCGCCAGCAGCTTGGGAGGGACAGGGGGCACTGAAGCTTTCTTT. It translates to CASSLGGTGGTEAFF.

The chain recombines TRBV20-1 with TRBJ2-5; 9 bases are shared with TRBD2. V shed 3 bases and J 1 base; nucleotides not matched to a gene: 6. The CDR3 sequence is 15 residues long. Germline values: CDR1 DFQATT, CDR2 SNEGSKA (reference sequence). CDR3 sequence reads: CSASSAGGPQETQYF. The CDR3 region has the DNA TGCAGTGCTAGTTCAGCGGGGGGCCCCCAAGAGACCCAGTACTTC.

The V and J genes are TRBV7-2 and TRBJ2-3; perhaps TRBD2 as D (5 bases). V was trimmed by 1 base and J by 2 bases, leaving 13 bases between them. Germline assignment: CDR1 SGHTA and CDR2 FQGNSA. The CDR3 is 16 amino acids. The chain's CDR3 is CASSLGGGLATDTQYF. The CDR3 bases are TGTGCCAGCAGCTTAGGGGGTGGGCTAGCCACAGATACGCAGTATTTT.

The table lists this clone with many counts. This chain joins TRBV6-2 or TRBV6-3 and TRBJ2-3; 7 bases agree with TRBD1. Germline values: CDR1 MNHEY, CDR2 SVGEGT. This CDR3 region has 17 residues. Losses at the gene ends were 2 bases for V and 4 bases for J; bases not matched to a gene: 12. The CDR3 nucleotides read TGTGCCAGCAGTTACCCGTATAGCATAACAGGGGCAGATACGCAGTATTTT. Its translation is CASSYPYSITGADTQYF.

This clone has just one count. This chain links TRBV12-1 with TRBJ2-5; the table's D gene call, TRBD1, was not cross checked with the DNA. TRBV12-1 is given as a pseudogene. This CDR3 has 17 residues. The CDR3 coding sequence is TGTGCCAGCAGCTTTTGTTGGCCGACAGGGGAAGAAGAGACCCAGTACTTC. It is translated as CASSFCWPTGEEETQYF.

V and J are TRBV25-1 and TRBJ1-1; D is possibly TRBD1 (6 bases). The CDR3 length is 13 residues. V shed 8 bases and J shed 1 base, with 11 bases lying between them. Looked up from germline, CDR1 is MGHDK and CDR2 is SYGVNS. The CDR3 spells CASLGHSNTEAFF. The CDR3, as DNA: TGTGCCAGCCTGGGACATTCGAACACTGAAGCTTTCTTT.

The CDR3 nucleotides read TGCAGCGTTACCGGGACAGCCTACGAGCAGTACTTC. The encoded protein is CSVTGTAYEQYF. The V gene is TRBV29-1, the J gene TRBJ2-7, with 7 bases lining up with TRBD1. The germline gives CDR1 SQVTM, CDR2 ANQGSEA. Trimming cost V 5 bases and J 2 bases; bases outside gene matches: 3. This CDR3 contains 12 residues.

The V gene is TRBV7-2, the J gene TRBJ1-2; D is uncertain. Germline-derived CDR1 and CDR2 are SGHTA and FQGNSA. V was clipped by 1 base and J by 3 bases, with 9 bases between them. The CDR3 has 14 amino acids. The DNA for the CDR3 is TGTGCCAGCAGCTTAGGCGGCAGCGACTATGGCTACACCTTC. Translation: CASSLGGSDYGYTF.

This clone was found a few times. The chain employs TRBV19 and TRBJ2-5; D call uncertain. This CDR3 has 14 amino acids. Trimming cost V 6 bases and J 0 bases, with 11 bases left between them. The germline gives CDR1 LNHDA, CDR2 SQIVND (reference sequence). Here the CDR3 DNA reads TGTGCCAGTAGACTCGCCCGGTACCAAGAGACCCAGTACTTC. Its protein product is CASRLARYQETQYF. Full variable domain (missing parts from reference TRBV19 and TRBJ2-5): DGGITQSPKYLFRKEGQNVTLSCEQNLNHDAMYWYRQDPGQGLRLIYYSQIVNDFQKGDIAEGYSVSREKKESFPLTVTSAQKNPTAFYLCASRLARYQETQYFGPGTRLLVL.

This chain joins TRBV7-3 and TRBJ2-3; the match to TRBD2 covers 10 bases. V was pared by 5 bases and J by 6 bases, with 5 bases of the junction left unmatched. There are 14 residues in the CDR3. Germline values: CDR1 SGHTA, CDR2 FQGTGA. This CDR3 is CASSISGGVDTQYF. CDR3 nucleotides: TGTGCCAGCAGCATCAGCGGGGGGGTGGATACGCAGTATTTT. The whole variable domain, filled in from reference TRBV7-3 and TRBJ2-3, reads GAGVSQTPSNKVTEKGKYVELRCDPISGHTALYWYRQSLGQGPEFLIYFQGTGAADDSGLPNDRFFAVRPEGSVSTLKIQRTERGDSAVYLCASSISGGVDTQYFGPGTRLTVL.

V is TRBV9 and J is TRBJ2-2; D not resolved. This CDR3 region has 12 residues. In germline, CDR1 is SGDLS, CDR2 YYNGEE. V lost 9 bases and J lost 6, with 12 bases in between. CDR3 DNA: TGTGCCAAATTAGAGTGCGCCGGGGAGCTGTTTTTT. Its protein product is CAKLECAGELFF. The entire variable domain, with the rest obtained from reference TRBV9 and TRBJ2-2, is as follows: DSGVTQTPKHLITATGQRVTLRCSPRSGDLSVYWYQQSLDQGLQFLIQYYNGEERAKGNILERFSAQQFPDLHSELNLSSLELGDSALYFCAKLECAGELFFGEGSRLTVL.

The V call is TRBV5-1, the J call TRBJ2-1; 9 nucleotides match TRBD2. Trimming cost V 10 bases and J 15 bases; bases outside gene matches: 26. Germline assignment: CDR1 SGHRS and CDR2 YFSETQ. This CDR3 contains 16 residues. The CDR3 DNA sequence: TGCGCCCGCTGCTTGGATGGCGGGGGGGGGTTGGGGAGCCGGTTCTTC. Protein: CARCLDGGGGLGSRFF.

The chain links TRBV3-1 (or the pseudogene TRBV3-2) to TRBJ2-7; 10 bases line up with TRBD1. CDR3 length: 14 amino acids. Germline CDR1 is LGHDT and CDR2 is YNNKEL (reference sequence). V was pared by 4 bases and J by 5 bases, with 5 bases of the junction left unmatched. CDR3 amino acids: CASSPGQGMDEQYF. CDR3 DNA sequence: TGTGCCAGCAGCCCGGGACAGGGGATGGACGAGCAGTACTTC.

CDR3 region: CATSRDRPTGTNTDTQYF. CDR3 DNA sequence: TGTGCCACCAGCAGAGACCGTCCGACAGGGACAAACACAGATACGCAGTATTTT. This rearrangement joins TRBV15 to TRBJ2-3, with 7 bases fitting TRBD1. CDR3 length: 18 amino acids. The ends lost 0 bases at V and 2 bases at J; junction bases unmatched: 11. Germline V lookup: CDR1 LNHNV, CDR2 YYDKDF (reference sequence).